Many counts were recorded for the clone carrying this TCR beta chain. Its antigen is not identified. The entry originates in a study of CD8 T cells in ankylosing spondylitis. Study-level results: A subset of motif variants has previously been described in the synovial fluid and blood of reactive arthritis. Ankylosing spondylitis blood seemed to carry a telltale TCR beta motif made of fewer than ten highly homologous variants.

V lost 6 bases, J lost 2 bases, and 14 bases lay in between. The V gene's germline CDR1 is SQVTM and CDR2 ANQGSEA. This CDR3 spans 14 amino acids. TCRdb reprocessed the 5' RACE reads via MiXCR and lists one record per CDR3 protein. This sample has 390,000 or so distinct CDR3 sequences, with under 25% found just once. What was sequenced was blood, either unsorted or a sorted T cell fraction (not recorded which). This TCR came from a male donor with ankylosing spondylitis. This chain joins TRBV29-1 and TRBJ1-3; D perhaps matches TRBD1 (6 bases). CDR3 loop: CSVAGVTAGNTIYF. CDR3 sequence (DNA): TGCAGCGTGGCAGGGGTGACGGCTGGAAACACCATATATTTT.